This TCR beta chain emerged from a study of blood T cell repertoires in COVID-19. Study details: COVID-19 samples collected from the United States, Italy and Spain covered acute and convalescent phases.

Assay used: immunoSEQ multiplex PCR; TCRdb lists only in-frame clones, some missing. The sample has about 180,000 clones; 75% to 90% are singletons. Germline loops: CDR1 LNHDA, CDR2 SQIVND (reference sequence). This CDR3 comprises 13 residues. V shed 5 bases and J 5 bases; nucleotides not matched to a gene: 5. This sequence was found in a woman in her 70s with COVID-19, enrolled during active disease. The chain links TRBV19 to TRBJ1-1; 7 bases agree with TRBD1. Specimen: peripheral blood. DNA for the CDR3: TGTGCCAGTAGTGCGACAGGGATGACTGAAGCTTTCTTT. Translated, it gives CASSATGMTEAFF.